The 14 T cell receptor beta chains below come from one sample, sequenced in a study of spatial heterogeneity in lung cancer. Using its own MiXCR run on the 5' RACE reads, TCRdb lists one record per CDR3 protein. Found here are around 87,000 distinct CDR3 sequences, 10% to 15% of them singletons; the top ten hold approximately 39%. Time point in this sample: sample taken at primary tumor resection. The specimen was PBMCs, collected at surgery. All receptors come from a male donor with early-stage non-small cell lung cancer.

Many counts were recorded for this clonotype. The rearrangement uses TRBV28 and TRBJ1-2; the match to TRBD1 covers 8 bases. V lost 5 bases and J lost 8; bases outside the gene matches: 13. Germline CDR1 is MDHEN and CDR2 is SYDVKM. This CDR3 is built from 15 residues. For the CDR3, the DNA is TGTGCCAGCAGTCCTGGACAGGGACTGTGGGTGGGCTACACCTTC. Its protein product is CASSPGQGLWVGYTF.

This clonotype was detected ten times or more. The chain uses TRBV7-9 and TRBJ2-6; 7 bases agree with TRBD1. The V segment lost 6 bases and the J segment 1 base; nucleotides outside the gene matches: 3. This CDR3 region has 15 residues. From germline, CDR1 is SEHNR and CDR2 FQNEAQ (reference sequence). Written as DNA, the CDR3 is TGTGCCAGCAGGTTGACAGGGTCTGGGGCCAACGTCCTGACTTTC. Translated, it gives CASRLTGSGANVLTF.

This clonotype occurred many times. V and J are TRBV15 and TRBJ2-3, with D perhaps matching TRBD1 (5 bases). CDR1 and CDR2 (germline): LNHNV, YYDKDF (reference sequence). Trimming took off 0 bases at V and 4 bases at J, with 11 bases between the two ends. The CDR3 is made up of 15 amino acids. The chain's CDR3 is CATSRDAAGSDTQYF. CDR3 coding DNA: TGTGCCACCAGCAGAGATGCGGCAGGGTCAGATACGCAGTATTTT.

The rearrangement uses TRBV9 and TRBJ2-3; TRBD2 matches at 7 bases. The V segment lost 0 bases and the J segment 6 bases; nucleotides outside the gene matches: 4. This CDR3 comprises 14 residues. Per the germline V gene, CDR1 is SGDLS and CDR2 is YYNGEE. CDR3 DNA sequence: TGTGCCAGCAGCGTAGGACTAGCAGCCGATACGCAGTATTTT. It specifies CASSVGLAADTQYF.

This clonotype came up a few times. The CDR3 sequence is CSAEDFSGESTDTQYF. The CDR3 DNA sequence: TGCAGTGCAGAGGACTTTAGCGGGGAGAGCACAGATACGCAGTATTTT. V gene TRBV20-1 combines with J gene TRBJ2-3; TRBD2 agrees at 8 bases. With V trimmed by 6 bases and J by 0 bases, 11 bases remained unmatched. The V gene's germline CDR1 is DFQATT and CDR2 SNEGSKA (reference sequence). The CDR3 extends over 16 amino acids.

This clonotype was recorded a few times. V and J are TRBV20-1 and TRBJ2-3; maybe TRBD2 (7 bases). Trimming removed 0 bases at V and 2 bases at J, with 18 bases between. Germline lookup yields CDR1 DFQATT and CDR2 SNEGSKA (reference sequence). The CDR3 covers 17 residues. CDR3 coding DNA: TGCAGTGCTAGAGATTACGGACCGGGGGGACACACAGATACGCAGTATTTT. As protein: CSARDYGPGGHTDTQYF.

This clonotype was counted only a few times. This chain links TRBV28 with TRBJ2-2, with 11 bases aligning to TRBD1. CDR3 length: 15 residues. Germline V gene sequence: CDR1 MDHEN, CDR2 SYDVKM. The V gene end was trimmed by 5 bases and the J gene end by 5 bases; junction bases not matched to a gene: 4. CDR3 sequence: CASSGQGAGTGELFF. Here the CDR3 DNA reads TGTGCCAGCAGTGGACAGGGGGCAGGGACCGGGGAGCTGTTTTTT.

Only a few counts were recorded for this clonotype. V gene TRBV15 combines with J gene TRBJ2-5; D call uncertain. The CDR3 covers 13 residues. Germline CDR1 is LNHNV and CDR2 is YYDKDF (reference sequence). V was pared by 7 bases and J by 1 base, with 10 bases between. For the CDR3, the DNA is TGTGCCACCACTTTACGGCTCCAAGAGACCCAGTACTTC. Its translation is CATTLRLQETQYF.

CDR3 sequence: CASSSAGANYGYTF. CDR3 DNA sequence: TGTGCCAGCAGTTCCGCGGGGGCCAACTATGGCTACACCTTC. The chain links TRBV27 to TRBJ1-2; D may be TRBD1 (6 bases). The CDR3 sequence is 14 residues long. Germline V gene lookup returns CDR1 MNHEY and CDR2 SMNVEV (reference sequence). Deletions cut 4 bases from V and 2 bases from J, with 11 bases between.

This clonotype was recorded a few times. The CDR3: CSVVASHSYEQYF. CDR3 coding DNA: TGCAGCGTTGTCGCGTCTCACTCCTACGAGCAGTACTTC. The chain has TRBV29-1 and TRBJ2-7; D gene ambiguous. The V end lost 4 bases, the J end lost 0 bases, and 10 bases lay between the germline ends. The CDR3 has 13 residues. Germline values: CDR1 SQVTM, CDR2 ANQGSEA.

The CDR3 DNA is TGTGCCAGCAGTCGTTCGGGCAGTTCGGGTGGGCAGTTCTTC. Translated, it gives CASSRSGSSGGQFF. The gene calls are TRBV12-3 or TRBV12-4 and TRBJ2-1, with D unclear. V was clipped by 5 bases and J by 12 bases, with 20 bases between them. The CDR3 is 14 amino acids.

This clonotype occurred a few times. The chain combines TRBV29-1 with TRBJ2-7; 7 bases fit TRBD2. Germline V gives CDR1 SQVTM, CDR2 ANQGSEA. V lost 3 bases to trimming and J lost 0 bases; unmatched junction nucleotides: 14. This CDR3 has 17 amino acids. CDR3 nucleotide sequence: TGCAGCGTTGAGGGGCTAGCGGAGGGGATCGACTCCTACGAGCAGTACTTC. It specifies CSVEGLAEGIDSYEQYF.

Only a few counts were recorded for this clonotype. The J gene is TRBJ2-7, the V gene TRBV4-3; a weak D match, TRBD2 (5 bases). This CDR3 comprises 15 residues. The V and J ends lost 4 bases and 1 base respectively, with 14 bases between them. In germline, CDR1 is LGHNA, CDR2 YSLEER. The CDR3 DNA reads as TGCGCCAGCAGCCCTGGGTCCCGGGGATCCTACGAGCAGTACTTC. Translating gives CASSPGSRGSYEQYF.

The chain couples TRBV7-2 to TRBJ2-7, with TRBD2 matching over 7 bases. V lost 4 bases, J lost 2 bases, and 5 bases stayed unmatched. CDR3 length equals 14 residues. Germline-derived CDR1 and CDR2 are SGHTA and FQGNSA. CDR3 sequence (DNA): TGTGCCAGCAGCTCGGCGCGGGGGACCTACGAGCAGTACTTC. Amino acid sequence: CASSSARGTYEQYF.